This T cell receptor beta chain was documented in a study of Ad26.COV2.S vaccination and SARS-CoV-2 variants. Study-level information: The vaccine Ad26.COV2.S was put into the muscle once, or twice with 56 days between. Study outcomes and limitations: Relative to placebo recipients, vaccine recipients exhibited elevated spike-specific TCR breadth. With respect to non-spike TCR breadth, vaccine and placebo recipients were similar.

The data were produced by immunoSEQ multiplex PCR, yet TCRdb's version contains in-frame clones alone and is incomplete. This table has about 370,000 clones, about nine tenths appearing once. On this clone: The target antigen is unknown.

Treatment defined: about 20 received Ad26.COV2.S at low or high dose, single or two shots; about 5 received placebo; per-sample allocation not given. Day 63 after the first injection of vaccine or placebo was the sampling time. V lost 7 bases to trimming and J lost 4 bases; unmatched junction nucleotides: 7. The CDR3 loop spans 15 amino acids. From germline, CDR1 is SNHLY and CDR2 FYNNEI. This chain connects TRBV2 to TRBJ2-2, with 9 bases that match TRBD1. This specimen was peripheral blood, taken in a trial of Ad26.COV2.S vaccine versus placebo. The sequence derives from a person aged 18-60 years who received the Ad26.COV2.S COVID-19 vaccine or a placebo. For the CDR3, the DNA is TGTGCCAGCAACTTGGACAGGGGAGTCACCGGGGAGCTGTTTTTT. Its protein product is CASNLDRGVTGELFF.